Each of the 20 T cell receptor beta chains below was sequenced from the same sample in a study of blood T cell repertoires in COVID-19. The table came from immunoSEQ multiplex PCR; TCRdb's copy has only in-frame clones and leaves some out. The repertoire includes approximately 360,000 clones, about 87% of them detected once, and approximately 1.9% sits in the top ten. The sequencing input was PBMCs or T cells enriched from blood (not recorded which). The receptors come from a man aged 40-49 years in a cohort exposed to, infected with or recovered from COVID-19 (not recorded which).

The chain joins TRBV27 to TRBJ1-2; D not certain. CDR1 and CDR2 from the germline V gene are MNHEY and SMNVEV (reference sequence). V lost 5 bases and J lost 7, with 23 bases in between. There are 16 residues in the CDR3. The CDR3 sequence is CASSPERRGIWFGYTF. The DNA of the CDR3 is TGTGCCAGCAGTCCGGAAAGACGGGGAATCTGGTTTGGCTACACCTTC.

This rearrangement joins TRBV19 to TRBJ2-1; D gene unclear. CDR3 length equals 15 residues. Trimming took 5 bases from V and 4 from J, leaving 15 bases between them. The germline V gene has CDR1 LNHDA and CDR2 SQIVND (reference sequence). CDR3: CASSSAERVYNEQFF. Written as DNA, the CDR3 is TGTGCCAGTAGTTCCGCGGAAAGAGTTTACAATGAGCAGTTCTTC.

The V call is TRBV2, the J call TRBJ1-2; the D gene is possibly TRBD1 (5 bases). V was clipped by 6 bases and J by 8 bases, with 10 bases between them. The CDR3 runs 11 residues. CDR1 is SNHLY and CDR2 is FYNNEI in the germline V gene. CDR3 DNA sequence: TGTGCCAGCAGCGTCGGGGGAGGCTACACCTTC. Its protein product is CASSVGGGYTF.

A single count supports this clone. V gene TRBV5-4 combines with J gene TRBJ1-6; weak D call: TRBD1 (6 bases). This CDR3 spans 17 amino acids. CDR1 and CDR2 from the germline V gene are SGHNT and YYREEE (reference sequence). V lost 4 bases, J lost 0 bases, and 14 bases lay in between. The CDR3 DNA reads as TGTGCCAGCAGCGCCGACAGGTTAAGCTCCTATAATTCACCCCTCCACTTT. Residues: CASSADRLSSYNSPLHF.

The V gene is TRBV28, the J gene TRBJ2-7; no clear D gene. The CDR3 contains 13 residues. Germline V gene data show CDR1 as MDHEN and CDR2 as SYDVKM. V gave up 6 bases and J gave up 4 bases, with 13 bases separating them. The CDR3 loop is CASRAPSSYEQYF. The CDR3 DNA follows: TGTGCCAGCAGAGCCCCCTCGTCGTACGAGCAGTACTTC.

The chain has TRBV7-9 and TRBJ2-3; 7 nucleotides align to TRBD1. The CDR3 runs to 14 residues. Trimming cost V 1 base and J 4 bases; bases outside gene matches: 2. Per the germline V gene, CDR1 is SEHNR and CDR2 is FQNEAQ (reference sequence). CDR3 residues: CASSLDRGADTQYF. The CDR3 DNA is TGTGCCAGCAGCTTAGACAGGGGCGCAGATACGCAGTATTTT.

The chain is built from TRBV3-1 (or the pseudogene TRBV3-2) and TRBJ2-5; 7 bases line up with TRBD1. V shed 6 bases, J shed 5 bases, and the junction held 6 bases outside the gene matches. Germline V gene data show CDR1 as LGHDT and CDR2 as YNNKEL (reference sequence). The CDR3 covers 13 residues. Written as DNA, the CDR3 is TGTGCCAGCAGTCGGACAGGTGGGGAGACCCAGTACTTC. This translates into CASSRTGGETQYF.

This clone was observed a single time. The V and J genes are TRBV7-9 and TRBJ1-5, with a tentative D call TRBD1 (5 bases). CDR1 and CDR2 from the germline V gene are SEHNR and FQNEAQ (reference sequence). Trimming removed 5 bases from V and 0 bases from J, with 17 bases in between. The CDR3 contains 17 residues. The CDR3: CASSGWDGGYSNQPQHF. CDR3 nucleotides: TGTGCCAGCAGCGGTTGGGACGGGGGTTATAGCAATCAGCCCCAGCATTTT.

The rearrangement links TRBV2 to TRBJ2-7, with TRBD1 matching 10 bases. This CDR3 region has 16 residues. The V gene's germline CDR1 is SNHLY and CDR2 FYNNEI. After removal of 0 bases from V and 2 bases from J, the junction contained 4 bases not matched to a gene. CDR3 coding DNA: TGTGCCAGCAGTGAAGCCCCGGGACAGGGGCCCTACGAGCAGTACTTC. Its translation is CASSEAPGQGPYEQYF.

In its sample, this clone was seen once. V and J are TRBV5-1 and TRBJ2-3, with D tentatively TRBD1 (6 bases). The CDR3 spans 13 residues. The germline V gene has CDR1 SGHRS and CDR2 YFSETQ. V dropped 5 bases and J dropped 3 bases, with 10 bases sitting between them. DNA of the CDR3: TGCGCCAGCAGGTCGGACAGAACAGATACGCAGTATTTT. It encodes CASRSDRTDTQYF. The full variable domain, its missing parts supplied by reference TRBV5-1 and TRBJ2-3, is KAGVTQTPRYLIKTRGQQVTLSCSPISGHRSVSWYQQTPGQGLQFLFEYFSETQRNKGNFPGRFSGRQFSNSRSEMNVSTLELGDSALYLCASRSDRTDTQYFGPGTRLTVL.

The rearrangement links TRBV7-8 to TRBJ1-4, with 11 bases lining up with TRBD1. Germline trimming cut 5 bases from V and 4 bases from J; bases unmatched to any gene: 6. The CDR3 has 16 residues. Germline CDR1 is SGHVS and CDR2 is FQNEAQ. The CDR3 DNA is TGTGCCAGCAGCCCCCTTGGGACAGGGGGTAATGAAAAACTGTTTTTT. It specifies CASSPLGTGGNEKLFF. Complete variable domain (other parts from reference TRBV7-8 and TRBJ1-4): GAGVSQSPRYKVAKRGQDVALRCDPISGHVSLFWYQQALGQGPEFLTYFQNEAQLDKSGLPSDRFFAERPEGSVSTLKIQRTQQEDSAVYLCASSPLGTGGNEKLFFGSGTQLSVL.

This chain joins TRBV5-5 and TRBJ2-1; unclear D gene. The CDR3 totals 15 residues. The V end lost 2 bases, the J end lost 4 bases, and 13 bases lay between the germline ends. Germline CDR1 reads SGHKS; CDR2 reads YYEKEE (reference sequence). As DNA, the CDR3 is TGTGCCAGCAGCTTATCGCGTAGAGCTTACAATGAGCAGTTCTTC. Amino acids: CASSLSRRAYNEQFF.

About this clone itself: At the DNA level, this CDR3 is encoded by other sequences in the same sample as well. The chain joins TRBV3-1 (or the pseudogene TRBV3-2) to TRBJ1-5; D call uncertain. This CDR3 comprises 13 residues. V lost 0 bases and J lost 4, with 4 bases in between. The germline V gene has CDR1 LGHDT and CDR2 YNNKEL (reference sequence). CDR3: CASSQDRNQPQHF. CDR3 coding DNA: TGTGCCAGCAGCCAAGACAGAAATCAGCCCCAGCATTTT.

This clone has a handful of counts. The chain links TRBV15 to TRBJ1-2; no clear D gene. Germline V gene lookup returns CDR1 LNHNV and CDR2 YYDKDF (reference sequence). Trimming took off 5 bases at V and 5 bases at J, with 9 bases between the two ends. The CDR3 is 12 residues long. The DNA of the CDR3 is TGTGCCACCAGCGGCTCCGTGTATGGCTACACCTTC. It is translated as CATSGSVYGYTF.

The V gene is TRBV28, the J gene TRBJ1-4; the D is unclear. CDR1 and CDR2 (germline): MDHEN, SYDVKM. The CDR3 has 13 amino acids. V lost 5 bases to trimming and J lost 10 bases, with 14 bases between them. CDR3 DNA sequence: TGTGCCAGCAGTCCGCTCTCAGGCCGAAAACTGTTTTTT. Residues: CASSPLSGRKLFF.

The J gene is TRBJ1-5, the V gene TRBV28, with D unclear. V gave up 2 bases and J gave up 0 bases, with 11 bases separating them. Looked up from germline, CDR1 is MDHEN and CDR2 is SYDVKM. The CDR3 contains 16 residues. The CDR3 nucleotides read TGTGCCAGCAGTTTAATAAGTTCTAATAGCAATCAGCCCCAGCATTTT. Its protein product is CASSLISSNSNQPQHF.

The chain is built from TRBV18 and TRBJ2-6, with a tentative D call TRBD1 (6 bases). The CDR3 consists of 15 residues. V lost 2 bases, J lost 4 bases, and 9 bases lay in between. Germline V lookup: CDR1 KGHSH, CDR2 LQKENI. The CDR3 sequence is CASSPRGTGANVLTF. DNA for the CDR3: TGTGCCAGCTCACCAAGAGGGACAGGGGCCAACGTCCTGACTTTC.

The genes are TRBV7-9 and TRBJ2-5; TRBD2 matches at 10 bases. The CDR3 contains 18 residues. Germline lookup yields CDR1 SEHNR and CDR2 FQNEAQ (reference sequence). The J segment lost 3 bases and the V segment lost 3 bases, leaving 13 bases of the junction unmatched. The DNA for the CDR3 is TGTGCCAGCAGCTTGATTTTCAGCGGGAGGGCCGACAAAGAGACCCAGTACTTC. Translating it yields CASSLIFSGRADKETQYF.

This chain uses TRBV3-1 (or the pseudogene TRBV3-2) with TRBJ1-3; D not certain. CDR3 length: 14 amino acids. V lost 1 base, J lost 1 base, and 5 bases lay in between. Germline loops: CDR1 LGHDT, CDR2 YNNKEL (reference sequence). DNA for the CDR3: TGTGCCAGCAGCCAAGGGACTTCTGGAAACACCATATATTTT. This translates into CASSQGTSGNTIYF.

This clone was counted a single time. The genes are TRBV28 and TRBJ2-1; 15 bases line up with TRBD2. Trimming removed 8 bases from V and 9 bases from J; junction bases left unmatched: 8. Germline values: CDR1 MDHEN, CDR2 SYDVKM. The CDR3 extends over 15 amino acids. Here the CDR3 reads CASEGTSGRSGEQFF. CDR3 in DNA: TGTGCCAGCGAAGGGACTAGCGGGAGGTCTGGTGAGCAGTTCTTC.